The T cell receptor (beta chain) described here comes from a study of early T cells in non-severe SARS-CoV-2 infection. Looking at the study overall: Sequencing of bulk RNA from unsorted whole blood was done, without chain pairing.

Unique molecular identifiers were affixed to single, distinct cDNA molecules. MiXCR, applied by TCRdb to the 5' RACE reads, yields one record per CDR3 protein. Here the sample spans 65,000 to 85,000 distinct CDR3 sequences, 15% to 18% being singletons. Per germline, CDR1 LGHNT and CDR2 FRNRAP. Losses at the gene ends were 4 bases for V and 1 base for J; bases not matched to a gene: 6. The CDR3 spans 16 residues. The chain uses TRBV12-5 and TRBJ2-3; 9 bases map to TRBD2. What was sequenced was whole blood. This receptor was identified in an adult who was a healthcare worker with PCR-confirmed SARS-CoV-2 infection or an uninfected control (not recorded which). The CDR3 bases are TGTGCTAGTGGTTCCGCCCGACTAGCGGGCACAGATACGCAGTATTTT. Its protein is CASGSARLAGTDTQYF.